This TCR beta chain is from a study of preoperative IRX-2 immunotherapy in early breast cancer. Assay: immunoSEQ multiplex PCR; the TCRdb copy retains only in-frame clones and omits some. The sample lists fewer than 30,000 clones, 85% to 90% occurring once. Trimming took 4 bases from V and 0 from J, leaving 7 bases between them. Germline V gene sequence: CDR1 SNHLY, CDR2 FYNNEI. This CDR3 contains 14 residues. Treatment described: preoperative locoregional IRX-2 cytokine immunotherapy. Patients received preoperative, locoregional IRX-2 cytokine immunotherapy in a phase Ib study. This specimen was acquired from a patient treated with IRX-2 immunotherapy. The TCR was taken from a human donor with breast cancer. This chain joins TRBV2 and TRBJ1-5; the D is unclear. The CDR3 nucleotides are TGTGCCAGCAGTGGACAAAATAGCAATCAGCCCCAGCATTTT. This sequence encodes CASSGQNSNQPQHF.